The TCR beta chain under discussion was sequenced for a study of control samples from healthy donors and cancer patients. The repertoire was sequenced with immunoSEQ multiplex PCR; TCRdb's copy has only in-frame clones and lacks some. There are about 130,000 clones in the sample; around 93% occur only once, and approximately 8.6% lies in the top ten. Germline assignment: CDR1 SGHDT and CDR2 YYEEEE. Germline trimming cut 2 bases from V and 0 bases from J; bases unmatched to any gene: 1. The CDR3 consists of 14 residues. The origin of this receptor is a man in his late teens or twenties in good health. The material sequenced was blood. The J gene is TRBJ1-1, the V gene TRBV5-6, with 7 bases that match TRBD1. The CDR3 DNA is TGTGCCAGCAGCTTTGGGACAGTGAACACTGAAGCTTTCTTT. Protein: CASSFGTVNTEAFF.